This is a list of T cell receptor beta chains from one sample in a study of beta chain features in type 1 diabetes. The method was immunoSEQ multiplex PCR; TCRdb's version includes in-frame clones alone and lacks a portion of them. The sample carries 400,000 or so clones, around 10% recorded once. Specimen: central memory CD4+ T cells from blood. The receptors shown here come from a man aged 25 to 45 with type 1 diabetes. Both conserved end residues are part of each CDR3. D genes are given only for firm matches. The size field is filled for only some rows; it gives once, few, many or a size class.

TGTGCCAGCAGCTCGACAGGGTTGTGGGAGACCCAGTACTTC,CASSSTGLWETQYF,TRBJ2-5,TRBV7-7,.,TRBD1
TGTGCCAGCAGTTGGGGGGCCCGTTACAATGAGCAGTTCTTC,CASSWGARYNEQFF,TRBJ2-1,TRBV28,.,.
TGTGCCAGCAGCCGAGGCGGGGATACAGATACGCAGTATTTT,CASSRGGDTDTQYF,TRBJ2-3,TRBV5-6,.,.
TGTGCCAGCAGGAAAGGACTAGCGGGAGTCGAGTACGAGCAGTACTTC,CASRKGLAGVEYEQYF,TRBJ2-7,TRBV5-4,few,TRBD2
TGTGCCAGCCGAACAGGGGAAGCTAACTATGGCTACACCTTC,CASRTGEANYGYTF,TRBJ1-2,TRBV6-5,few,TRBD1
TGTGCCAGCAGCACTAGTGGACAGAGGGAATACAATGAGCAGTTCTTC,CASSTSGQREYNEQFF,TRBJ2-1,TRBV5-4,.,.
TGCAGCGTTGAAGACTGGGGGGAATACGAGCAGTACTTC,CSVEDWGEYEQYF,TRBJ2-7,TRBV29-1,many,.
TGTGCCAGCAGTCTTTATCAGAACACTGAAGCTTTCTTT,CASSLYQNTEAFF,TRBJ1-1,TRBV2,few,.
TGTGCCACCAGCAGAGGCATGGGCACGGGCACAGATACGCAGTATTTT,CATSRGMGTGTDTQYF,TRBJ2-3,TRBV15,.,.
TGCGCCAGCAGCTTGGACCAATACGAGCAGTACTTC,CASSLDQYEQYF,TRBJ2-7,TRBV5-1,.,.
TGTGCCAGCAGCCCGGGACAGGGTCATCAGCCCCAGCATTTT,CASSPGQGHQPQHF,TRBJ1-5,TRBV7-2,.,TRBD1
TGTGCCAGCAGGACTTTTTGGGGGGGAGAGACCCAGTACTTC,CASRTFWGGETQYF,TRBJ2-5,TRBV27,once,TRBD2
TGCGCCAGCAGCCAAGCCCCAGAGAACTATGGCTACACCTTC,CASSQAPENYGYTF,TRBJ1-2,TRBV4-3,many,.
TGCGCCAGCAGCCCCTGGGGAGGGTCCTACGAGCAGTACTTC,CASSPWGGSYEQYF,TRBJ2-7,TRBV5-1,.,TRBD2
TGTGCCAGCAGGCACCCTCGTGGATCCGGAGCTTTCTTT,CASRHPRGSGAFF,TRBJ1-1,TRBV28,few,.
TGTGCCAGCAGACGTGGTGGAGGGAACACTGAAGCTTTCTTT,CASRRGGGNTEAFF,TRBJ1-1,TRBV6-5,.,.
TGTGCCAGCAGTGGGGACAGCCTGGAGCAGTACTTC,CASSGDSLEQYF,TRBJ2-7,TRBV2,.,TRBD1
TGTGCCAGCAGCTACAGCGACGGTCAGCCCCAGCATTTT,CASSYSDGQPQHF,TRBJ1-5,TRBV11-2,.,.
TGTGCCAGCAGCCCTTTCGGGAGCCGCTACGAGCAGTACTTC,CASSPFGSRYEQYF,TRBJ2-7,TRBV5-8,few,.
TGCGCCAGCAGCTTGAGGGGAGTGGACACTGAAGCTTTCTTT,CASSLRGVDTEAFF,TRBJ1-1,TRBV5-1,.,.
TGTGCCAGCAGCTTAGGAGCGGGAGGCAGCACAGATACGCAGTATTTT,CASSLGAGGSTDTQYF,TRBJ2-3,TRBV11-3,many,TRBD2
TGTGCCAGCAGCTTAATCTGGAGCGGCTCCTACGAGCAGTACTTC,CASSLIWSGSYEQYF,TRBJ2-7,TRBV7-2,.,.
TGTGCCAGTAAGTTGACAGGGCCCACTGAAGCTTTCTTT,CASKLTGPTEAFF,TRBJ1-1,TRBV19,few,TRBD1
TGCGCCACAAGGGTCGGGACAGGTTCCTACGAGCAGTACTTC,CATRVGTGSYEQYF,TRBJ2-7,TRBV5-1,.,TRBD1